Listed below are T cell receptor beta chains from one sample, sequenced in a study of blood T cells in healthy people across ages. TCRdb called the 5' RACE reads again in MiXCR, with one record for every CDR3 protein. The data hold about 1.8 million distinct CDR3 sequences, with around 50% observed a single time. The specimen sequenced was blood. Every receptor here comes from a woman between 35 and 50 years old in good health. Both conserved end residues are trimmed from each CDR3. Fields, in order: D gene, J gene, V gene, CDR3 protein. D genes are given only for firm matches.

>NA|TRBJ1-2|TRBV5-1
ASSLDQGVSGYT
>NA|TRBJ1-6|TRBV15
ATSAMGDNSLLH
>NA|TRBJ2-3|TRBV7-7
ASSLRTYSTDTQY
>TRBD2|TRBJ2-7|TRBV7-8
VSSLGYSGVSSYEQY
>TRBD1|TRBJ2-7|TRBV6-1
ASSEGDRAFYEQY
>NA|TRBJ1-2|TRBV7-9
ASSFWAQTEHYGYT
>NA|TRBJ2-5|TRBV6-6
ASTTGLVQETQY
>NA|TRBJ2-3|TRBV4-3
ASSQDEDTDTQY
>NA|TRBJ2-5|TRBV4-2
ASGEVLSPTDQY
>TRBD2|TRBJ2-1|TRBV4-1
ASSSRTSGGAFNEQF
>NA|TRBJ2-6|TRBV7-9
ASSLVRQGPSSGANVLT
>TRBD1|TRBJ1-3|TRBV6-5
ASSYSGQGDPRNTIY
>NA|TRBJ1-2|TRBV6-1
ASSAINRGYT
>NA|NA|TRBV27
ASSFRPGENIQY
>TRBD1|TRBJ2-3|TRBV5-1
ASRGSQGFSDTRY
>TRBD1|NA|TRBV10-1
ASCEQLGQGEETQY